The T cell receptor (beta chain) under discussion was sequenced for a study of blood T cell repertoires in COVID-19. This table comes from immunoSEQ multiplex PCR, and its TCRdb copy is limited to in-frame clones, with some not included. The sample comprises hundreds of thousands of clones, 80% to 90% of which are singletons, and 7.1% rests with the top ten. Trimming cost V 0 bases and J 5 bases, with 11 bases left between them. The CDR3 is made up of 16 amino acids. Germline CDR1 MNHEY, CDR2 SVGAGI. The sequenced sample consisted of peripheral blood. The gene calls are TRBV6-5 and TRBJ1-6; D is unresolved. This TCR derives from a woman between 55 and 75 years old with COVID-19, enrolled during active disease. CDR3 DNA: TGTGCCAGCAGTTACTCGAGTTTAGCAGATAATTCACCCCTCCACTTT. It codes for CASSYSSLADNSPLHF.